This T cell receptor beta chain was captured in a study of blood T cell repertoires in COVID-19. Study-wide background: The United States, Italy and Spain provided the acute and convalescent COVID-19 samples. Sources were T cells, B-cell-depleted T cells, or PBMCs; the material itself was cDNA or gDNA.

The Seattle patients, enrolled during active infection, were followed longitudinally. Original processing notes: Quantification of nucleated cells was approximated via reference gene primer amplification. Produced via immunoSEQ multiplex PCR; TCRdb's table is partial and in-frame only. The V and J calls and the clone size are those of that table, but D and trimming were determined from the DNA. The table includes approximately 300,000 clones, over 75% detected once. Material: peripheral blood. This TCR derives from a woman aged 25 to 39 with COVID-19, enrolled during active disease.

CDR3 amino acids: CASSEPGSPAEQYF. CDR3 nucleotide sequence: TGCGCCAGCAGTGAGCCCGGGTCCCCTGCCGAGCAGTACTTC. This chain links TRBV10-1 with TRBJ2-7; no definite D call. The CDR3 has 14 residues. The ends were cut back, 2 bases at V and 6 bases at J, with 14 bases in the middle. The germline CDR1 and CDR2 sequences are WNHNN and SYGVQD (reference sequence).